A selection of T cell receptor beta chains follows, all from one sample in a study of cytomegalovirus exposure and HLA in healthy donors. TCRdb's table, derived via immunoSEQ multiplex PCR, lists solely in-frame clones and lacks some. The data contain around 140,000 clones, 70% to 80% of them singletons. Material for sequencing was PBMCs. These receptors all come from a female donor in good health and CMV-seropositive. Each CDR3 is given with its conserved first and last residue. D genes are given only for firm matches. Some rows have no size entry. The others give once, few or many, or a class for an expanded clone.

abundance,j_gene,v_gene,d_gene,CDR3aa,CDR3nt
-,TRBJ1-2,TRBV28,TRBD1,CASSVGQLYGYTF,TGTGCCAGCAGCGTGGGACAGCTATATGGCTACACCTTC
few,TRBJ1-1,TRBV6-5,TRBD1,CASGKQGASTEAFF,TGTGCCAGCGGTAAACAGGGGGCCTCCACTGAAGCTTTCTTT
-,TRBJ1-5,TRBV5-1,TRBD1,CASSLVPGGGNQPQHF,TGCGCCAGCAGCTTGGTGCCAGGGGGCGGCAATCAGCCCCAGCATTTT
-,TRBJ2-1,TRBV5-1,-,CASSLAQGPVGEQFF,TGCGCCAGCAGCTTGGCCCAGGGGCCGGTCGGTGAGCAGTTCTTC
-,TRBJ2-7,TRBV7-6,TRBD2,CASSLLYSGNYEQYF,TGTGCCAGCAGCTTATTATATAGCGGGAACTACGAGCAGTACTTC
-,TRBJ2-2,TRBV7-3,-,CASSLRQNTGELFF,TGTGCCAGCAGCCTCCGACAGAACACCGGGGAGCTGTTTTTT
-,TRBJ2-7,TRBV2,TRBD2,CASSQHRTSGSYEQYF,TGTGCCAGCAGTCAACACCGGACTAGCGGGAGCTACGAGCAGTACTTC
-,TRBJ2-7,TRBV19,TRBD2,CASRNSGGAGEQYF,TGTGCCAGTAGAAACAGCGGGGGGGCAGGAGAGCAGTACTTC
-,TRBJ2-3,TRBV7-9,-,CASSLEVAADTQYF,TGTGCCAGCAGCTTAGAGGTAGCGGCAGATACGCAGTATTTT
-,TRBJ1-1,TRBV7-9,TRBD1,CASSSGEGQGRAEAFF,TGTGCCAGCAGCTCCGGAGAAGGACAGGGGAGGGCTGAAGCTTTCTTT
-,TRBJ2-7,TRBV18,-,CASSPTGPLYEQYF,TGTGCCAGCTCACCAACCGGTCCCCTCTACGAGCAGTACTTC
-,TRBJ2-3,TRBV7-3,TRBD2,CASSLSPTGTSGSDTQYF,TGTGCCAGCAGCTTATCCCCTACCGGGACTAGCGGCTCAGATACGCAGTATTTT
-,TRBJ1-2,TRBV2,-,CASSDRRLNYGYTF,TGTGCCAGCAGTGACAGGAGACTAAACTATGGCTACACCTTC
-,TRBJ2-2,TRBV2,TRBD1,CASRGQGAGELFF,TGTGCCAGCAGGGGACAGGGGGCCGGGGAGCTGTTTTTT
once,TRBJ1-2,TRBV30,TRBD1,CAWSVGTGVNYGYTF,TGTGCCTGGAGTGTAGGGACAGGGGTTAACTATGGCTACACCTTC
-,TRBJ1-2,TRBV2,TRBD1,CASSADRGNYGYTF,TGTGCCAGCAGTGCTGACAGGGGCAACTATGGCTACACCTTC
-,TRBJ1-1,TRBV7-8,-,CASSYRVNTEAFF,TGTGCCAGCAGCTACAGGGTGAACACTGAAGCTTTCTTT
-,TRBJ2-7,TRBV27,TRBD2,CASRGGIINEQYF,TGTGCCTCACGCGGGGGTATCATCAACGAGCAGTACTTC
once,TRBJ2-7,TRBV27,-,CASSFGFSYEQYF,TGTGCCAGCAGTTTCGGGTTCTCCTACGAGCAGTACTTC
-,TRBJ2-3,TRBV7-9,-,CASSPVASADTQYF,TGTGCCAGCAGCCCAGTGGCCAGCGCAGATACGCAGTATTTT
few,TRBJ2-1,TRBV11-2,TRBD2,CASSLGSGRASSYNEQFF,TGTGCCAGCAGCTTAGGTAGCGGGAGAGCCAGCTCCTACAATGAGCAGTTCTTC
-,TRBJ2-7,TRBV7-9,TRBD1,CSTRKGQDPFYEQYF,TGTTCCACCCGGAAGGGACAGGATCCTTTTTACGAGCAGTACTTC
once,TRBJ2-3,TRBV30,-,CAWSVGSSTDTQYF,TGTGCCTGGAGTGTGGGCAGCAGCACAGATACGCAGTATTTT
-,TRBJ1-1,TRBV6-1,-,CASSLLYTEAFF,TGTGCCAGCAGTCTATTATACACTGAAGCTTTCTTT
-,TRBJ2-1,TRBV9,TRBD1,CASSVGQGAYYNEQFF,TGTGCCAGCAGCGTAGGACAGGGGGCCTACTACAATGAGCAGTTCTTC
few,TRBJ1-2,TRBV30,TRBD1,CAWSPGTGHWGGYTF,TGTGCCTGGAGTCCTGGGACAGGGCACTGGGGTGGCTACACCTTC
few,TRBJ1-5,TRBV10-2,TRBD1,CASSEGQGHQPQHF,TGCGCCAGCAGTGAGGGACAGGGGCATCAGCCCCAGCATTTT
-,TRBJ2-1,TRBV27,-,CASSSPGRSYNEQFF,TGTGCCAGCAGTTCGCCAGGGCGCTCCTACAATGAGCAGTTCTTC
-,TRBJ2-2,TRBV11-2,TRBD2,CASSPTSGTGELFF,TGTGCCAGCAGCCCCACTAGCGGGACCGGGGAGCTGTTTTTT
-,TRBJ2-7,TRBV30,-,CAWSSQAYEQYF,TGTGCCTGGAGTTCACAGGCTTACGAGCAGTACTTC
-,TRBJ2-3,TRBV5-1,-,CASSLDGLLDSTDTQYF,TGCGCCAGCAGCTTGGACGGTCTACTTGATAGCACAGATACGCAGTATTTT
-,TRBJ2-1,TRBV7-2,-,CASSLSGSSYNEQFF,TGTGCCAGCAGCTTATCGGGTAGCTCCTACAATGAGCAGTTCTTC
once,TRBJ1-6,TRBV10-2,-,CASSEKGGSPLHF,TGCGCCAGCAGTGAGAAAGGGGGATCACCCCTCCACTTT
few,TRBJ2-2,TRBV6-1,TRBD1,CASSADRGAPGELFF,TGTGCCAGCAGTGCCGACAGGGGGGCCCCCGGGGAGCTGTTTTTT
-,TRBJ1-2,TRBV7-9,-,CASSFIQGSEGYTF,TGTGCCAGCAGCTTTATCCAGGGTTCGGAGGGCTACACCTTC
-,TRBJ1-4,TRBV11-2,-,CASPPRSPTDINEKLFF,TGTGCCAGCCCACCCCGCTCCCCGACCGACATTAATGAAAAACTGTTTTTT
-,TRBJ2-5,TRBV5-5,TRBD2,CASSLGIAGAETQYF,TGTGCCAGCAGCCTGGGGATAGCGGGGGCGGAGACCCAGTACTTC
-,TRBJ2-7,TRBV9,-,CASSVGVAPTAHYEQYF,TGTGCCAGCAGCGTAGGGGTAGCGCCTACCGCGCACTACGAGCAGTACTTC
few,TRBJ2-5,TRBV5-1,-,CASSYSKETQYF,TGCGCCAGCAGCTACTCAAAAGAGACCCAGTACTTC
-,TRBJ2-5,TRBV6-6,TRBD2,CASSASPLSGKETQYF,TGTGCCAGCAGTGCCTCCCCCCTTAGCGGGAAAGAGACCCAGTACTTC
-,TRBJ2-6,TRBV27,-,CASRLTGWASGANVLTF,TGTGCCAGCAGGCTAACGGGGTGGGCCTCTGGGGCCAACGTCCTGACTTTC